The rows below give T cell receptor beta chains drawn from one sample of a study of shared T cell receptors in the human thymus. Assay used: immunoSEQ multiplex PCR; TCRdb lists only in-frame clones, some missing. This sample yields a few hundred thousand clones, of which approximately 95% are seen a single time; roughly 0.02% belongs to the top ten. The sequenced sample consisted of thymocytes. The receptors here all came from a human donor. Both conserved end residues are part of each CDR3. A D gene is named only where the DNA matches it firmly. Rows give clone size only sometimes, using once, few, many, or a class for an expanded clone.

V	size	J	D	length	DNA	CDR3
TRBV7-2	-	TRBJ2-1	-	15	TGTGCCAGCAGCTTAGCTCCCCAGGGGCCTTATGAGCAGTTCTTC	CASSLAPQGPYEQFF
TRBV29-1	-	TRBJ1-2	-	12	TGCAGCGTTGAGAGGCAGGGGAATGGCTACACCTTC	CSVERQGNGYTF
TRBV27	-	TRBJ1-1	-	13	TGTGCCAGCAGTATCCAGGTGAACACTGAAGCTTTCTTT	CASSIQVNTEAFF
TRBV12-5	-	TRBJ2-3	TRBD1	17	TGTGCTAGTGGTTTGTCTCCGGACAGGGGGCAGACAGATACGCAGTATTTT	CASGLSPDRGQTDTQYF
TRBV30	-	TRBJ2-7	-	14	TGTGCCTGGAGCTTGGATAGGAGGGACTACGAGCAGTACTTC	CAWSLDRRDYEQYF
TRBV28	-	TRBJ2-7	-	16	TGTGCCAGCAGCCCACCCTGGGGGAGTCATCACTACGAGCAGTACTTC	CASSPPWGSHHYEQYF
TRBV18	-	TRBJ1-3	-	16	TGTGCCAGCTCACCACCTGAACGGTACTCTGGAAACACCATATATTTT	CASSPPERYSGNTIYF
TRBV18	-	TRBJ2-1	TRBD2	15	TGTGCCAGCTCACCGCTAGCGGGAGTAAACAATGAGCAGTTCTTC	CASSPLAGVNNEQFF
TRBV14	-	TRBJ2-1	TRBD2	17	TGTGCCAGCAGCCATAGCACTAGCGGGAGGGAATATAGTGAGCAGTTCTTC	CASSHSTSGREYSEQFF
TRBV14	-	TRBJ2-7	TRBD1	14	TGTGCCAGCAGCCCCGGGACAGATTCCTACGAGCAGTACTTC	CASSPGTDSYEQYF
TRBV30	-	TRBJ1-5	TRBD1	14	TGTGCCTGGAGTTTGGACAGGAGCAATCAGCCCCAGCATTTT	CAWSLDRSNQPQHF
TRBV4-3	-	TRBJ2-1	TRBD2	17	TGCGCCAGCAGCCAAGAAAGCGTGGCGGGAGGGCCGGGAGAGCAGTTCTTC	CASSQESVAGGPGEQFF
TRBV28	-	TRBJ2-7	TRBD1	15	TGTGCCAGCAGTACCGGGACAGGGTATTTCTACGAGCAGTACTTC	CASSTGTGYFYEQYF
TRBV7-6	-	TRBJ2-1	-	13	TGTGCCAGCAGCTCCACCGAAGGGGGGGCTAAGTTCTTC	CASSSTEGGAKFF
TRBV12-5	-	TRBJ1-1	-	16	TGTGCTAGTGGTAGATTAGCAGGGTACGGAGCCACTGAAGCTTTCTTT	CASGRLAGYGATEAFF
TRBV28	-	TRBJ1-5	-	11	TGTGCCAGCAGGAGCAATCAGCCCCAGCATTTT	CASRSNQPQHF
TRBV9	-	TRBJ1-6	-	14	TGTGCCAGCAGGAACGGACAGTATAATTCACCCCTCCACTTT	CASRNGQYNSPLHF
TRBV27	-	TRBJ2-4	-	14	TGTGCCAGCAGTTCGAAACTAGCCAAAAACATTCAGTACTTC	CASSSKLAKNIQYF
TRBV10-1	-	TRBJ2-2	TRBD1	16	TGCGCCAGCAGTGAGGCTACAGGGGGCAGGTCCGGGGAGCTGTTTTTT	CASSEATGGRSGELFF
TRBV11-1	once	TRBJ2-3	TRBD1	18	TGTGCCAGCAGCTTAGGTGGCAGGGGGTTTCTTCGTGCAGATACGCAGTATTTT	CASSLGGRGFLRADTQYF
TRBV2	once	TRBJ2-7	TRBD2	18	TGTGCCAGCAGTGCGAAGCGTCGAAAGCGGGAGGGGTCCTACGAGCAGTACTTC	CASSAKRRKREGSYEQYF
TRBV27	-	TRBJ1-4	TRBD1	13	TGTGCCAGCCGGGACAGTCTTCTTGAAAAACTGTTTTTT	CASRDSLLEKLFF
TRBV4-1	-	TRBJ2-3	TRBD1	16	TGCGCCAGCAGCCGCACCGGGACAGGGAGCACAGATACGCAGTATTTT	CASSRTGTGSTDTQYF